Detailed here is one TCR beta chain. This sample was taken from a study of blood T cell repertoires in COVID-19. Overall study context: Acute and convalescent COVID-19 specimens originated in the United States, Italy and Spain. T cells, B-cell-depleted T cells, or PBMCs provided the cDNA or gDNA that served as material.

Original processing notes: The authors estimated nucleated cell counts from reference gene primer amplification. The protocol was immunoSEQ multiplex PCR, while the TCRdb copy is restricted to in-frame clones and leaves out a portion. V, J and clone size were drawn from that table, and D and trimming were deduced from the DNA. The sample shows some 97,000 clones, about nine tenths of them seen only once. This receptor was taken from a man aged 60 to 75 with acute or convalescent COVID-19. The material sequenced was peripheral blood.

CDR3: CASSASGGADEQFF. DNA of the CDR3: TGTGCCAGCAGTGCTAGCGGGGGGGCAGATGAGCAGTTCTTC. J is TRBJ2-1 and V is TRBV2; TRBD2 matches at 12 bases. Germline V gene lookup returns CDR1 SNHLY and CDR2 FYNNEI. J lost 8 bases, V lost 4 bases, and 3 bases had no gene match. The CDR3 totals 14 residues.